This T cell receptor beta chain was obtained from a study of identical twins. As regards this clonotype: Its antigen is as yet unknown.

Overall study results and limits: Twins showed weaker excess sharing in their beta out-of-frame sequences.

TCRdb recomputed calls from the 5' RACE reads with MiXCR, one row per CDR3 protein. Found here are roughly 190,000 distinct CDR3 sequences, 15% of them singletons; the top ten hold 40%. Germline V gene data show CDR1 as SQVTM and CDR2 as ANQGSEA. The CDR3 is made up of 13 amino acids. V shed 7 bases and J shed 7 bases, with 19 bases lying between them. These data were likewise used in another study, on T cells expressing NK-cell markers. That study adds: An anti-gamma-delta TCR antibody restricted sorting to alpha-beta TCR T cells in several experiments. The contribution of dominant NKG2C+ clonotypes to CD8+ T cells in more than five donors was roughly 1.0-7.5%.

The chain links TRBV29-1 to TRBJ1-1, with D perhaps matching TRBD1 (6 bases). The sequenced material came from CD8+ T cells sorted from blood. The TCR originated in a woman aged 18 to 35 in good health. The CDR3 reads CSGSPEDSVEAFF. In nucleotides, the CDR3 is TGCAGCGGAAGCCCCGAGGACAGTGTTGAAGCTTTCTTT.